The 20 T cell receptor beta chains below were found in one sample sequenced in a study of vaccination effects on CD4 cells after COVID-19. These receptors lack a known antigen. The authors isolated CD4+ T cells after nine to eleven days of culture. Everyone in the study got two shots of either the BNT162b2 or mRNA-1273 vaccine. Clones were read by immunoSEQ multiplex PCR, and TCRdb kept only the in-frame ones, dropping some. The repertoire holds tens of thousands of clones, with about two thirds as singletons. The sample here was CD4+ T cells from PBMCs cultured without peptide, taken after COVID-19 vaccination. The receptors were sampled from a human donor who received a COVID-19 vaccine.

The chain employs TRBV6-5 and TRBJ1-6; D remains unclear. V was shortened by 5 bases and J by 12 bases, with 14 bases between the two germline ends. Germline CDR1 MNHEY, CDR2 SVGAGI. The CDR3 extends over 13 amino acids. CDR3: CASSTEGKGPLHF. DNA of the CDR3: TGTGCCAGCAGTACAGAGGGAAAGGGACCCCTCCACTTT.

The V gene is TRBV27, the J gene TRBJ2-7; 9 bases fit TRBD1. The CDR3 is 16 amino acids. Germline-derived CDR1 and CDR2 are MNHEY and SMNVEV (reference sequence). The V segment lost 6 bases and the J segment 2 bases; nucleotides outside the gene matches: 11. The CDR3 region has the DNA TGTGCCAGCAGGGAACAGGGGGCTTTATCCGCCTACGAGCAGTACTTC. It specifies CASREQGALSAYEQYF.

This clone occurred a few times. The chain recombines TRBV5-1 with TRBJ2-2; 10 nucleotides match TRBD1. V lost 4 bases to trimming and J lost 4 bases; unmatched junction nucleotides: 4. Germline V CDR1 and CDR2: SGHRS, YFSETQ. The CDR3 length is 15 residues. The CDR3 is CASSDGQGGTGELFF. The CDR3 nucleotides read TGCGCCAGCAGCGACGGACAGGGGGGCACCGGGGAGCTGTTTTTT.

The V gene is TRBV24-1, the J gene TRBJ2-3, with a possible D match to TRBD2 (5 bases). CDR1 is KGHDR, CDR2 SFDVKD, per germline. CDR3 size: 13 residues. V was trimmed by 9 bases and J by 0 bases, leaving 9 bases between them. The CDR3 nucleotides read TGTGCCACCGAGTCGGGGAGCACAGATACGCAGTATTTT. Protein: CATESGSTDTQYF.

This chain links TRBV5-4 with TRBJ2-1; maybe TRBD1 (6 bases). Germline V gives CDR1 SGHNT, CDR2 YYREEE (reference sequence). The CDR3 loop spans 14 amino acids. With 4 bases removed from V and 2 bases from J, the gap between germline ends came to 10 bases. CDR3 bases: TGTGCCAGCAGCCCCCGGGACACCTACAATGAGCAGTTCTTC. Protein: CASSPRDTYNEQFF.

The chain has TRBV7-9 and TRBJ2-5; 7 bases agree with TRBD2. V lost 5 bases and J lost 2; bases outside the gene matches: 8. Germline V gene data show CDR1 as SEHNR and CDR2 as FQNEAQ (reference sequence). The CDR3 length is 15 residues. CDR3 residues: CASSPMGGSQETQYF. CDR3 in DNA: TGTGCCAGCAGCCCAATGGGGGGGAGTCAAGAGACCCAGTACTTC.

The rearrangement links TRBV2 to TRBJ1-1; tentatively, D is TRBD1 (5 bases). Germline CDR1 reads SNHLY; CDR2 reads FYNNEI. This CDR3 contains 13 residues. Trimming pared 5 bases from V and 3 bases from J, leaving 10 bases between. The CDR3 region is CASSRDGYTEAFF. CDR3 DNA sequence: TGTGCCAGCAGTAGGGACGGCTACACTGAAGCTTTCTTT.

This clone appeared once. V is TRBV20-1 and J is TRBJ1-2; a weak D match, TRBD1 (5 bases). The CDR3 totals 13 residues. Germline V gene data show CDR1 as DFQATT and CDR2 as SNEGSKA (reference sequence). V shed 3 bases and J shed 8 bases, with 16 bases lying between them. The CDR3 DNA sequence: TGCAGTGCTAGTCCCACGACAGAAAGGGGCTACACCTTC. The encoded protein is CSASPTTERGYTF.

This clone was seen a few times. This chain connects TRBV12-3 or TRBV12-4 to TRBJ2-1; D is ambiguous. The CDR3 length is 10 residues. The V and J ends lost 6 bases and 10 bases respectively, with 7 bases between them. CDR3 coding DNA: TGTGCCAGCAGCCGCCGGGAGCAGTTCTTC. This codes for CASSRREQFF.

The chain uses TRBV11-3 and TRBJ2-1, with 13 bases matching TRBD2. Germline CDR1 is SGHNT and CDR2 is YENEEA. The V and J ends lost 5 bases and 7 bases, in that order; junction bases with no gene match: 5. The CDR3 is made up of 15 amino acids. Here the CDR3 reads CASSRLAGGHNEQFF. CDR3 nucleotides: TGTGCCAGCAGCCGACTAGCGGGGGGTCATAATGAGCAGTTCTTC.

The chain carries TRBV6-5 and TRBJ1-1; D gene ambiguous. With 2 bases removed from V and 1 base from J, the gap between germline ends came to 8 bases. Germline-derived CDR1 and CDR2 are MNHEY and SVGAGI. The CDR3 is made up of 14 amino acids. The CDR3 loop is CASSYLGSNTEAFF. CDR3 coding DNA: TGTGCCAGCAGTTACCTGGGTTCGAACACTGAAGCTTTCTTT.

The chain couples TRBV29-1 to TRBJ2-2; tentative D call: TRBD2 (6 bases). V was clipped by 2 bases and J by 4 bases, with 11 bases between them. The CDR3 covers 14 residues. Germline loops: CDR1 SQVTM, CDR2 ANQGSEA. CDR3 protein: CSVERGTGTGELFF. DNA of the CDR3: TGCAGCGTTGAACGGGGGACGGGCACCGGGGAGCTGTTTTTT.

The CDR3 bases are TGCGCCAGCAGCTCAGTAGGATCTGTCGAGACCCAGTACTTC. It encodes CASSSVGSVETQYF. This chain uses TRBV5-1 with TRBJ2-5; D uncertain. V lost 3 bases and J 5 bases, leaving 14 bases between the germline ends. Germline V gene lookup returns CDR1 SGHRS and CDR2 YFSETQ. There are 14 residues in the CDR3.

The count of this clone is one. The gene calls are TRBV11-2 and TRBJ2-7; 7 bases fit TRBD2. This CDR3 is 17 amino acids long. Germline assignment: CDR1 SGHAT and CDR2 FQNNGV. J was trimmed by 3 bases and V by 1 base; bases with no gene match: 12. The CDR3 DNA reads TGTGCCAGCAGCTTAGTGTGGGCGGCGGGGGAGCGCTACGAGCAGTACTTC. Translation gives CASSLVWAAGERYEQYF.

This clone was observed a handful of times. This chain links TRBV4-1 with TRBJ2-7; no firm D call. The germline V gene has CDR1 MGHRA and CDR2 YSYEKL. This CDR3 spans 15 amino acids. V was shortened by 1 base and J by 0 bases, with 10 bases between the two germline ends. In nucleotides, the CDR3 is TGCGCCAGCAGCCAAGGACGGTGGAGCTCCTACGAGCAGTACTTC. Its protein is CASSQGRWSSYEQYF.

V usage is TRBV27 and J usage is TRBJ2-3; D not certain. The length of the CDR3 is 12 residues. Germline lookup yields CDR1 MNHEY and CDR2 SMNVEV (reference sequence). V gave up 6 bases and J gave up 5 bases, with 9 bases separating them. The CDR3 sequence: CASSSPRDTQYF. CDR3 DNA: TGTGCCAGCAGCTCCCCCCGAGATACGCAGTATTTT.

This sequence joins TRBV19 and TRBJ1-1; 9 positions match TRBD1. Germline values: CDR1 LNHDA, CDR2 SQIVND (reference sequence). This CDR3 contains 16 residues. After removal of 1 base from V and 4 bases from J, the junction contained 7 bases not matched to a gene. The chain's CDR3 is CASSIVWGQGGTEAFF. The CDR3 DNA is TGTGCCAGTAGTATAGTTTGGGGACAGGGAGGCACTGAAGCTTTCTTT.

A few counts support this clone. J is TRBJ1-5 and V is TRBV4-1, with no clear D. This CDR3 is built from 14 residues. Germline CDR1 reads MGHRA; CDR2 reads YSYEKL. V was clipped by 1 base and J by 7 bases, with 11 bases between them. The CDR3 here is CASSQGSDRQPQHF. The CDR3 DNA sequence: TGCGCCAGCAGCCAAGGGTCAGATCGGCAGCCCCAGCATTTT.

The chain links TRBV19 to TRBJ1-4, with a tentative D call TRBD1 (5 bases). Germline V gene sequence: CDR1 LNHDA, CDR2 SQIVND (reference sequence). Trimming left V 5 bases short and J 5 bases short, with 15 bases between. The CDR3 covers 15 residues. The CDR3 is CASSPLGRRNEKLFF. The DNA of the CDR3 is TGTGCCAGTAGTCCCTTGGGACGGAGAAATGAAAAACTGTTTTTT.

This chain links TRBV5-1 with TRBJ2-6, with 7 bases aligning to TRBD1. This CDR3 has 17 amino acids. V was pared by 2 bases and J by 4 bases, with 9 bases of the junction left unmatched. Germline values: CDR1 SGHRS, CDR2 YFSETQ. DNA for the CDR3: TGCGCCAGCAGCTTCCGGGAAGGGGGCTCCGGGGCCAACGTCCTGACTTTC. Translation gives CASSFREGGSGANVLTF.